This TCR beta chain was captured in a study of CD8 T cells in Susac syndrome. General study findings and limits: The study recognized that its TCR sequencing and HLA analysis covered a relatively small number of individuals.

This CDR3 spans 12 amino acids. Trimming removed 12 bases from V and 4 bases from J; junction bases left unmatched: 3. Germline values: CDR1 KGHDR, CDR2 SFDVKD. RNA totalling roughly 0.45 to 1 ug underwent reverse transcription with random hexamers. Amplification of TCR beta CDR3 by immunoSEQ multiplex PCR spanned 54 Vbeta and 13 Jbeta. TCRdb re-analysed the immunoSEQ multiplex PCR reads in MiXCR, keeping a single row per CDR3 protein. Found here are some 180,000 distinct CDR3 sequences, just under 95% of them singletons; the top ten hold approximately 0.1%. As to this clonotype: What it recognizes is unknown.

From blood CD8+ and CD4+ T cells, TCR beta sequences were generated. TEMRA cells were FACS-enriched, while CD8+ and CD4+ T cells were negatively isolated. Sequenced: CD4+ T cells from PBMCs. This chain joins TRBV24-1 and TRBJ1-2; 11 positions match TRBD1. The TCR comes from a human donor in good health. As DNA, the CDR3 is TGTGCCGCCGGGACAGGGGGCTATGGCTACACCTTC. Translation gives CAAGTGGYGYTF.